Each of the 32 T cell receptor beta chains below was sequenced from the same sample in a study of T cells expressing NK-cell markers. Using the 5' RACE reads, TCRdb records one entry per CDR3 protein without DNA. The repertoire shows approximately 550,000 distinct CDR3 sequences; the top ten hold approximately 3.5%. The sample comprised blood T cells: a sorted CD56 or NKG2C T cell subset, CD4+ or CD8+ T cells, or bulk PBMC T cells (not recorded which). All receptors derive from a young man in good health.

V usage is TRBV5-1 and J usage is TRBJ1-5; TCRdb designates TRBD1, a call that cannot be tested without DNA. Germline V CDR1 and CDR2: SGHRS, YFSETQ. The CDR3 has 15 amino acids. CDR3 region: CASSLAGRVGQPQHF.

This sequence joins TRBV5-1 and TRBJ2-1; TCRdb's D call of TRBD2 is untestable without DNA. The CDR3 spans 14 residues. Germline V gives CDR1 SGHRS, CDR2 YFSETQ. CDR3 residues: CASKGLAGSTVEFF.

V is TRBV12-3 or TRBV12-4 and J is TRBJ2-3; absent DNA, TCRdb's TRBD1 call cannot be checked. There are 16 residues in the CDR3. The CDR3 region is CASSPEAGQPTDTQYF.

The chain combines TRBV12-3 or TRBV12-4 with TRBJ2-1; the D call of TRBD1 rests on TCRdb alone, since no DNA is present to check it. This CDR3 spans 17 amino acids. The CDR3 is CASSSYSGDRGPDEQFF.

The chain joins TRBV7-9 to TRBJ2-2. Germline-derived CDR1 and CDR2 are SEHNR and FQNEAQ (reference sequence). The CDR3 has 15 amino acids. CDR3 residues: CASSFWGSGTGELFF.

The CDR3 here is CASSQDRIRGNQPQHF. This chain links TRBV4-3 with TRBJ1-5; TCRdb proposes TRBD1, but this gene call is untestable without DNA. Germline V gene sequence: CDR1 LGHNA, CDR2 YSLEER. The CDR3 sequence is 16 residues long.

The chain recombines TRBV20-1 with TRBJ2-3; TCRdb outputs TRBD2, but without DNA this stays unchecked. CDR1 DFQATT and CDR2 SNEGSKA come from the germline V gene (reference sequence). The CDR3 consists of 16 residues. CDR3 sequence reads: CSASSGLGLRTDTQYF.

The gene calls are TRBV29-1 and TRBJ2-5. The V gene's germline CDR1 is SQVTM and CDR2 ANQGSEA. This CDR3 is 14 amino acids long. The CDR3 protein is CSVGGGPPQETQYF.

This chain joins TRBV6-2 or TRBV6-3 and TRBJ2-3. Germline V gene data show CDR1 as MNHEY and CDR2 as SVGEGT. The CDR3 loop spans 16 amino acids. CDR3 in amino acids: CASSYRTTPGWDTQYF.

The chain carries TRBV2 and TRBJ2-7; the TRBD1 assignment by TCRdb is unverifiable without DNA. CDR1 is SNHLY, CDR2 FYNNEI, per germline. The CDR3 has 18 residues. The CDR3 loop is CASSESWRPGQRSYEQYF. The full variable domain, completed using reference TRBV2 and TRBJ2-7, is EPEVTQTPSHQVTQMGQEVILRCVPISNHLYFYWYRQILGQKVEFLVSFYNNEISEKSEIFDDQFSVERPDGSNFTLKIRSTKLEDSAMYFCASSESWRPGQRSYEQYFGPGTRLTVT.

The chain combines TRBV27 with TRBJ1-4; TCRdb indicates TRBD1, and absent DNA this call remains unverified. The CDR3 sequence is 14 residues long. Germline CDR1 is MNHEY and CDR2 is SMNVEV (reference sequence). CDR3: CASSRTGLNEKLFF. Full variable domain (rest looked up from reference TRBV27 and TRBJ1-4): EAQVTQNPRYLITVTGKKLTVTCSQNMNHEYMSWYRQDPGLGLRQIYYSMNVEVTDKGDVPEGYKVSRKEKRNFPLILESPSPNQTSLYFCASSRTGLNEKLFFGSGTQLSVL.

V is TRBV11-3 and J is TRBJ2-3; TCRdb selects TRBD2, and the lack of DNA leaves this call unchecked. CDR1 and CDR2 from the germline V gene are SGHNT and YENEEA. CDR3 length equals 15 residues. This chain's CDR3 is CASSLASGVSDTQYF.

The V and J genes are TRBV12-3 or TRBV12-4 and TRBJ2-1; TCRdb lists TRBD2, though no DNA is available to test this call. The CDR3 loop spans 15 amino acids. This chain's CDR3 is CASSLGGRVAGEQFF.

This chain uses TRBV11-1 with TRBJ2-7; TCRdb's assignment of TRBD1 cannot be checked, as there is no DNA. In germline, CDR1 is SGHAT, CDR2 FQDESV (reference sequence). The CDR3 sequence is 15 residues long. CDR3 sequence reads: CASTLYTGANYEQYF.

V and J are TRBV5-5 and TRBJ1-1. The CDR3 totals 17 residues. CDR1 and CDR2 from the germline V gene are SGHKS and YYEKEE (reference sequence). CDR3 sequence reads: CASSGDRLRRLNTEAFF.

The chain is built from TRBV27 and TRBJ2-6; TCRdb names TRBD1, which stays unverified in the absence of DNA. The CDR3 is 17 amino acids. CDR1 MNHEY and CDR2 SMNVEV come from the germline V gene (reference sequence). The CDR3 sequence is CASRPWMVGVGANVLTF.

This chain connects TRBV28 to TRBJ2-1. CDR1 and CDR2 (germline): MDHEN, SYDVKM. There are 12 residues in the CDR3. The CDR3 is CASRGVGNEQFF.

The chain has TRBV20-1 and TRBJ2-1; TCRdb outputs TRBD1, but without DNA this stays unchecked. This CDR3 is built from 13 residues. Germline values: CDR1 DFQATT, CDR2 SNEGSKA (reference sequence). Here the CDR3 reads CSAVRGWNNEQFF.

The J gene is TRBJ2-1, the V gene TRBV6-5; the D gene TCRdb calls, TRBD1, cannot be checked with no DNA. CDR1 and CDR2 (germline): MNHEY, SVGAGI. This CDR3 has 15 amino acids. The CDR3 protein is CASSYAGGTLWEQFF.

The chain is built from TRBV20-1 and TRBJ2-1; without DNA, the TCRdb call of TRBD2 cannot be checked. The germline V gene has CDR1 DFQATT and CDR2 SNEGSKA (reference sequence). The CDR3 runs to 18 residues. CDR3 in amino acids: CSASVGGRAHRTYNEQFF.

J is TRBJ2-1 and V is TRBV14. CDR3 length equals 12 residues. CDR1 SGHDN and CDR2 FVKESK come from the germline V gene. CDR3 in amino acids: CASSQNSYEQFF.

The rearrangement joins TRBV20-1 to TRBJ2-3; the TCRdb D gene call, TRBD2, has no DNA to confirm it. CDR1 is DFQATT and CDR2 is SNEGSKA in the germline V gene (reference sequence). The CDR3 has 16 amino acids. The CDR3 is CSAEDTSGIITDTQYF.

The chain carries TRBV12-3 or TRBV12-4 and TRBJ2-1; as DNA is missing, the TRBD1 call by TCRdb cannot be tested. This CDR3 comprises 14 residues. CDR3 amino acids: CASSGGRIVDEQFF.

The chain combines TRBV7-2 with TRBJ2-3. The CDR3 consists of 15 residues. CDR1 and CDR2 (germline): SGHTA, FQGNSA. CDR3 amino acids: CASSLAGSVRDTQYF.

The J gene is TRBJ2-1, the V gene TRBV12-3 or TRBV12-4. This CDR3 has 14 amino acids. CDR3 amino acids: CASSLAGVNNEQFF.

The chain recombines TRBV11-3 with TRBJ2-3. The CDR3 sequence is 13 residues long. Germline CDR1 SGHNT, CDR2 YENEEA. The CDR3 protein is CASSLEVTDTQYF.

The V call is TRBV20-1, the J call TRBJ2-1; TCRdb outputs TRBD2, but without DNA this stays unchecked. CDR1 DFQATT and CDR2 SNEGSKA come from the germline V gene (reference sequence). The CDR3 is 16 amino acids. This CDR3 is CSARAPSGDLYNEQFF.

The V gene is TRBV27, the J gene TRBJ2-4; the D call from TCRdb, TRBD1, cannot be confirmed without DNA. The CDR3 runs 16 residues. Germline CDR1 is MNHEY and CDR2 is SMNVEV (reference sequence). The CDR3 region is CASSLSLQGTTNIQYF.

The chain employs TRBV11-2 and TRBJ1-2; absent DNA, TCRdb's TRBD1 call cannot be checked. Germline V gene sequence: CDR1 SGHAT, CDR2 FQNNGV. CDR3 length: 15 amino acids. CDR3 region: CASSLAPSKTYGYTF.

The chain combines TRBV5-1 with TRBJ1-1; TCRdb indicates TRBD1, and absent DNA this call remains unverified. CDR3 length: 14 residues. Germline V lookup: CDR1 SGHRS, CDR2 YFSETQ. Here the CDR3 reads CASSMGQGSLEAFF.

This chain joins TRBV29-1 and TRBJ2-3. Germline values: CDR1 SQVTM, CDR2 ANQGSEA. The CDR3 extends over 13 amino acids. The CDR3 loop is CSVEVLGTRTQYF.

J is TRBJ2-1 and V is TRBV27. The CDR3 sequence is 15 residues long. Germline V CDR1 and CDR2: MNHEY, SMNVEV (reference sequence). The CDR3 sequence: CASSPRLGPYNEQFF.